Presented here are 19 T cell receptor beta chains from one specimen sequenced in a study of CD8+CD57+ T cells in acquired aplastic anemia. Template material for TCR beta VDJ and CDR3 profiling consisted of genomic DNA. In TCRdb, the reads were re-called with MiXCR into one record per CDR3 protein. The repertoire includes about 150,000 distinct CDR3 sequences, around two fifths of them detected once, and almost 8.5% sits in the top ten. The sample was sorted CD4+, CD8+, or CD8+CD57+ T cells (not recorded which) from PBMCs. Receptor source: a human donor in good health, serving as a control.

The gene calls are TRBV9 and TRBJ1-1; D perhaps matches TRBD1 (6 bases). The germline gives CDR1 SGDLS, CDR2 YYNGEE. V gave up 0 bases and J gave up 8 bases, with 8 bases separating them. CDR3 length: 12 residues. In nucleotides, the CDR3 is TGTGCCAGCAGCGTAGATGGACAGGAAGCTTTCTTT. It is translated as CASSVDGQEAFF.

This clonotype was recorded many times. The chain uses TRBV12-3 or TRBV12-4 and TRBJ1-1; D gene unclear. Trimming removed 3 bases from V and 4 bases from J, with 9 bases in between. This CDR3 comprises 13 residues. CDR3 amino acids: CASSLWRATEAFF. CDR3 bases: TGTGCCAGCAGTTTGTGGCGGGCCACTGAAGCTTTCTTT.

The chain is built from TRBV13 and TRBJ1-6; D not resolved. The CDR3 has 15 amino acids. CDR1 and CDR2 from the germline V gene are PRHDT and FYEKMQ (reference sequence). V was shortened by 8 bases and J by 0 bases, with 11 bases between the two germline ends. The CDR3 is CASSLRSSYNSPLHF. For the CDR3, the DNA is TGTGCCAGCTCTCTTAGGAGCTCCTATAATTCACCCCTCCACTTT.

The sample holds many counts of this clonotype. The chain links TRBV11-2 to TRBJ2-7, with 12 nucleotides matching TRBD2. Germline V gene lookup returns CDR1 SGHAT and CDR2 FQNNGV. The CDR3 contains 15 residues. V trimming: 3 bases; J trimming: 3 bases; junction bases outside the gene matches: 3. CDR3 bases: TGTGCCAGCAGCTTGCCGACTAGCGGGAGCTACGAGCAGTACTTC. Protein: CASSLPTSGSYEQYF.

This clonotype was counted only a few times. The chain couples TRBV7-9 to TRBJ1-1, with D uncertain. V lost 5 bases and J 4 bases, leaving 11 bases between the germline ends. Germline values: CDR1 SEHNR, CDR2 FQNEAQ (reference sequence). This CDR3 spans 13 amino acids. CDR3 in DNA: TGTGCCAGCAGCGTCCGGGGAGGCACTGAAGCTTTCTTT. Its translation: CASSVRGGTEAFF.

The chain recombines TRBV11-2 with TRBJ1-1, with 9 bases fitting TRBD1. CDR3 size: 16 residues. With 5 bases clipped from V and 4 bases from J, the junction kept 11 bases outside the gene matches. Germline V gives CDR1 SGHAT, CDR2 FQNNGV. In DNA form, the CDR3 reads TGTGCCAGCAGCCAGAGGGGGACAGGGAGAGTCACTGAAGCTTTCTTT. Encoded protein: CASSQRGTGRVTEAFF. Looking up the rest from reference TRBV11-2 and TRBJ1-1 gives the full variable domain: EAGVAQSPRYKIIEKRQSVAFWCNPISGHATLYWYQQILGQGPKLLIQFQNNGVVDDSQLPKDRFSAERLKGVDSTLKIQPAKLEDSAVYLCASSQRGTGRVTEAFFGQGTRLTVV.

This clonotype was recorded many times. The V gene is TRBV24-1, the J gene TRBJ2-3; maybe TRBD2 (6 bases). The CDR3 extends over 15 amino acids. Germline CDR1 and CDR2: KGHDR and SFDVKD. Trimming stripped 5 bases from V and 1 base from J, with 12 bases between. The chain's CDR3 is CATSGAWGGTDTQYF. In nucleotides, the CDR3 is TGTGCCACCAGTGGGGCGTGGGGGGGCACAGATACGCAGTATTTT.

This clonotype has at least ten counts. This sequence joins TRBV12-3 or TRBV12-4 and TRBJ1-3, with a weak D call TRBD1 (5 bases). Trimming pared 8 bases from V and 7 bases from J, leaving 21 bases between. The CDR3 contains 15 residues. The CDR3 DNA reads as TGTGCCAGCGCTACGGAGGGGCCGAGGTCGAACACCATATATTTT. Its translation: CASATEGPRSNTIYF.

The chain has TRBV4-1 and TRBJ1-5, with a possible D match to TRBD1 (5 bases). From germline, CDR1 is MGHRA and CDR2 YSYEKL. CDR3 size: 17 residues. V gave up 0 bases and J gave up 5 bases, with 17 bases separating them. Written as DNA, the CDR3 is TGCGCCAGCAGCCAAGATTGGGGCCAGGGACGTTATCAGCCCCAGCATTTT. It translates to CASSQDWGQGRYQPQHF.

This chain joins TRBV5-6 and TRBJ1-2, with TRBD1 as a possible D gene (6 bases). The V end was cut by 0 bases, the J end by 3 bases, with 12 bases between. The V gene's germline CDR1 is SGHDT and CDR2 YYEEEE. The CDR3 runs 15 residues. The CDR3 region is CASSLAGGDYYGYTF. The DNA for the CDR3 is TGTGCCAGCAGCTTGGCCGGGGGCGACTACTATGGCTACACCTTC.

This clonotype has ten or more counts. The CDR3 bases are TGCAGTGCTAGACGGACAGGGGGATTCTATGGCTACACCTTC. Amino acids: CSARRTGGFYGYTF. The gene calls are TRBV20-1 and TRBJ1-2; 10 bases agree with TRBD1. The J segment lost 4 bases and the V segment lost 2 bases, leaving 4 bases of the junction unmatched. Germline loops: CDR1 DFQATT, CDR2 SNEGSKA (reference sequence). The CDR3 is 14 residues long.

This clonotype has a count of ten or more. This sequence joins TRBV5-1 and TRBJ2-7; D is perhaps TRBD1 (5 bases). The germline V gene has CDR1 SGHRS and CDR2 YFSETQ. CDR3 size: 14 residues. V was pared by 6 bases and J by 2 bases, with 15 bases between. The CDR3 nucleotides are TGCGCCAGCACCCCCGAAGGGGCCACCTACGAGCAGTACTTC. Translation: CASTPEGATYEQYF.

The chain is built from TRBV7-7 and TRBJ2-6, with 7 bases aligning to TRBD2. Germline loops: CDR1 SSHAT, CDR2 FNYEAQ (reference sequence). This CDR3 region has 18 residues. V shed 1 base and J 10 bases; nucleotides not matched to a gene: 16. The CDR3 protein is CASSLVGAPGGRPNVLTF. The CDR3 nucleotides read TGTGCCAGCAGCTTAGTCGGGGCCCCCGGGGGGAGACCAAACGTCCTGACTTTC.

The chain links TRBV24-1 to TRBJ1-1; 8 nucleotides agree with TRBD1. There are 15 residues in the CDR3. After removal of 7 bases from V and 1 base from J, the junction contained 7 bases not matched to a gene. In germline, CDR1 is KGHDR, CDR2 SFDVKD. CDR3 protein: CATSDTGTGNTEAFF. The CDR3 nucleotides read TGTGCCACCAGCGACACCGGGACAGGGAACACTGAAGCTTTCTTT.

Ten or more counts support this clonotype. The rearrangement links TRBV19 to TRBJ1-5; D is uncertain. V gave up 4 bases and J gave up 3 bases, with 13 bases separating them. The CDR3 totals 15 residues. Germline CDR1 is LNHDA and CDR2 is SQIVND (reference sequence). CDR3 DNA sequence: TGTGCCAGTAGTACCTCAGGAGGGCCCAATCAGCCCCAGCATTTT. Translation gives CASSTSGGPNQPQHF.

This clonotype was detected many times. The chain couples TRBV29-1 to TRBJ1-1; 7 bases match TRBD1. V lost 8 bases, J lost 4 bases, and 7 bases stayed unmatched. Germline CDR1 is SQVTM and CDR2 is ANQGSEA. The CDR3 spans 12 residues. The CDR3 is CSTRQGPTEAFF. CDR3 nucleotides: TGCAGCACCAGACAGGGTCCCACTGAAGCTTTCTTT.

The V and J genes are TRBV24-1 and TRBJ2-1, with 9 bases identical to TRBD2. CDR3 length: 13 residues. CDR1 and CDR2 (germline): KGHDR, SFDVKD. V was clipped by 3 bases and J by 7 bases; unmatched bases: 0. This CDR3 is CATSDSGRNEQFF. In DNA, the CDR3 is TGTGCCACCAGTGATAGCGGGAGGAATGAGCAGTTCTTC.

This sequence joins TRBV4-2 and TRBJ1-1; 8 bases are shared with TRBD1. CDR3 length equals 16 residues. Trimming at V came to 4 bases and at J to 0 bases, leaving 7 bases not matched to a gene. Germline V gives CDR1 LGHNA, CDR2 YNFKEQ. The CDR3 DNA follows: TGTGCCAGCAGCCTAGGACAGGGAGGGATGAACACTGAAGCTTTCTTT. Residues: CASSLGQGGMNTEAFF.

This clonotype was detected ten times or more. The V call is TRBV20-1, the J call TRBJ2-3, with D perhaps matching TRBD1 or TRBD2 (5 bases each). CDR1 and CDR2 from the germline V gene are DFQATT and SNEGSKA (reference sequence). CDR3 size: 16 residues. The V end lost 0 bases, the J end lost 4 bases, and 17 bases lay between the germline ends. The CDR3 DNA reads as TGCAGTGCTAGAGACCCGGGACCTCGTATACCAGATACGCAGTATTTT. It codes for CSARDPGPRIPDTQYF.